Listed here is a single T cell receptor beta chain. The antigen remains unidentified. CDR3 size: 15 residues. The V gene lost 5 bases and the J gene lost 3 bases, with 17 bases spanning the gap. Germline-derived CDR1 and CDR2 are LNHDA and SQIVND (reference sequence). Sequencing used immunoSEQ multiplex PCR; TCRdb keeps in-frame clones, though not all of them. The profile covers 90,000 to 120,000 clones, with approximately 85% appearing a single time and about 3% taken by the ten largest. The record originates from a study of cytomegalovirus exposure and HLA in healthy donors. Findings and limits, study-wide: According to a subsequent analysis, TCR clusters identified in the first cohort showed a tendency to co-occur across the approximately 120 validation repertoires. The majority of TCR sequences were rare, yet some public TCRs appeared in many donors.

Sequenced: PBMCs. This TCR was recovered from a woman under 30 in good health and CMV-seronegative. This chain joins TRBV19 and TRBJ2-7; D gene unclear. CDR3 in DNA: TGTGCCAGTAGTTGGAGTGCGCAGTCGATCTACGAGCAGTACTTC. It translates to CASSWSAQSIYEQYF.